A single sample gave rise to the 25 T cell receptor beta chains below, sequenced in a study of blood T cell repertoires in COVID-19 (dated by TCRdb to about 2020). To prepare the library, the immunoSEQ multiplex PCR assay was applied. Sourced from immuneACCESS, this table was stored by TCRdb with only in-frame sequences that have V and J called. A share of the clones is absent; for the studies checked, an unresolved V gene accounts for under half, and the remainder has no known explanation. This sample is represented by roughly 46,000 clones; approximately 85% of them were singletons. The ten largest clones take up approximately 14% of the sample. Sequenced input: peripheral blood. These TCRs come from a human donor in a cohort sampled during active COVID-19. The donor label of this sample is uncertain.

The chain combines TRBV9 with TRBJ2-7; D not resolved. The CDR3 has 14 residues. CDR1 and CDR2 from the germline V gene are SGDLS and YYNGEE. Trimming pared 4 bases from V and 0 bases from J, leaving 11 bases between. CDR3 DNA: TGTGCCAGCAGCCCACGCCCGGGCTCCTACGAGCAGTACTTC. Encoded protein: CASSPRPGSYEQYF.

For the CDR3, the DNA is TGCGCCAGCAGCTTATCGGAGGGCTACACCTTC. Translated, it gives CASSLSEGYTF. The chain has TRBV5-1 and TRBJ1-2; no definite D call. Trimming pared 2 bases from V and 8 bases from J, leaving 7 bases between. Germline CDR1 SGHRS, CDR2 YFSETQ. The CDR3 covers 11 residues. Filled out from reference TRBV5-1 and TRBJ1-2, the complete variable domain reads KAGVTQTPRYLIKTRGQQVTLSCSPISGHRSVSWYQQTPGQGLQFLFEYFSETQRNKGNFPGRFSGRQFSNSRSEMNVSTLELGDSALYLCASSLSEGYTFGSGTRLTVV.

By proportion, this clone is large. The chain carries TRBV28 and TRBJ1-1, with a possible D match to TRBD1 (5 bases). The CDR3 consists of 14 residues. Trimming took off 2 bases at V and 1 base at J, with 8 bases between the two ends. Germline-derived CDR1 and CDR2 are MDHEN and SYDVKM. CDR3 nucleotide sequence: TGTGCCAGCAGTTTAGACCAGGGGAACACTGAAGCTTTCTTT. Translating it yields CASSLDQGNTEAFF.

V usage is TRBV7-2 and J usage is TRBJ2-3, with 7 bases aligning to TRBD2. Germline lookup yields CDR1 SGHTA and CDR2 FQGNSA. Losses at the gene ends were 3 bases for V and 1 base for J; bases not matched to a gene: 4. The CDR3 contains 15 residues. CDR3 in amino acids: CASSLDGGGTDTQYF. CDR3 DNA: TGTGCCAGCAGCTTGGATGGGGGGGGCACAGATACGCAGTATTTT.

This sequence joins TRBV7-2 and TRBJ2-7, with a weak D call TRBD2 (6 bases). The CDR3 has 17 amino acids. Trimming removed 0 bases at V and 0 bases at J, with 15 bases between. Looked up from germline, CDR1 is SGHTA and CDR2 is FQGNSA. CDR3 amino acids: CASSLATRGTSSYEQYF. CDR3 DNA sequence: TGTGCCAGCAGCTTAGCGACTAGGGGTACTAGCTCCTACGAGCAGTACTTC.

The gene calls are TRBV7-9 and TRBJ1-1, with D uncertain. The V gene lost 6 bases and the J gene lost 5 bases, with 16 bases spanning the gap. From germline, CDR1 is SEHNR and CDR2 FQNEAQ (reference sequence). The length of the CDR3 is 14 residues. The CDR3 bases are TGTGCCAGCAGAAGAGGGTTGTCGGGGACTGAAGCTTTCTTT. It codes for CASRRGLSGTEAFF. Full variable domain (rest looked up from reference TRBV7-9 and TRBJ1-1): DTGVSQNPRHKITKRGQNVTFRCDPISEHNRLYWYRQTLGQGPEFLTYFQNEAQLEKSRLLSDRFSAERPKGSFSTLEIQRTEQGDSAMYLCASRRGLSGTEAFFGQGTRLTVV.

The chain uses TRBV11-2 and TRBJ1-1, with 7 bases aligning to TRBD1. This CDR3 contains 14 residues. V lost 6 bases and J lost 4; bases outside the gene matches: 8. The germline V gene has CDR1 SGHAT and CDR2 FQNNGV. CDR3 in amino acids: CASSWGQSGTEAFF. In nucleotides, the CDR3 is TGTGCCAGCAGTTGGGGACAGTCGGGCACTGAAGCTTTCTTT.

The chain joins TRBV9 to TRBJ1-6; D gene ambiguous. V was cut by 0 bases and J by 9 bases, with 7 bases left in between. The length of the CDR3 is 13 residues. Germline-derived CDR1 and CDR2 are SGDLS and YYNGEE. CDR3 in amino acids: CASSVAMSSPLHF. CDR3 in DNA: TGTGCCAGCAGCGTAGCTATGAGTTCACCCCTCCACTTT.

The chain combines TRBV18 with TRBJ2-7, with 10 bases aligning to TRBD1. Trimming cost V 3 bases and J 5 bases; bases outside gene matches: 1. This CDR3 comprises 13 residues. Per the germline V gene, CDR1 is KGHSH and CDR2 is LQKENI. The CDR3 loop reads CASSPGQGNEQYF. CDR3 nucleotide sequence: TGTGCCAGCTCACCGGGACAGGGGAACGAGCAGTACTTC.

The chain recombines TRBV9 with TRBJ2-3; 7 bases are shared with TRBD1. V was clipped by 4 bases and J by 0 bases; unmatched bases: 14. There are 18 residues in the CDR3. Germline values: CDR1 SGDLS, CDR2 YYNGEE. The CDR3 sequence is CASSPGSHRGTSTDTQYF. CDR3 nucleotide sequence: TGTGCCAGCAGCCCGGGCTCCCACAGGGGCACCAGCACAGATACGCAGTATTTT.

CDR3: CASSPYRGTDTQYF. CDR3 bases: TGTGCCAGCAGCCCCTACAGGGGAACAGATACGCAGTATTTT. This chain uses TRBV7-2 with TRBJ2-3, with 7 bases identical to TRBD1. Germline V gene data show CDR1 as SGHTA and CDR2 as FQGNSA. J gave up 3 bases and V 5 bases, and 5 bases lay outside the gene matches. The CDR3 has 14 residues.

The chain joins TRBV5-4 to TRBJ2-2, with 8 bases that match TRBD1. There are 16 residues in the CDR3. The germline V gene encodes CDR1 SGHNT and CDR2 YYREEE (reference sequence). V dropped 5 bases and J dropped 1; count of bases not matched to a gene: 7. CDR3 sequence reads: CASRRPGQENTGELFF. CDR3 bases: TGTGCCAGCAGGAGACCGGGACAGGAGAACACCGGGGAGCTGTTTTTT.

This sequence joins TRBV2 and TRBJ1-5; 8 positions agree with TRBD1. Germline V gene sequence: CDR1 SNHLY, CDR2 FYNNEI. The V and J ends lost 4 bases and 4 bases, in that order; junction bases with no gene match: 6. CDR3 length: 15 residues. The CDR3: CASSGNRDRNQPQHF. CDR3 coding DNA: TGTGCCAGCAGTGGAAACCGGGACAGGAATCAGCCCCAGCATTTT.

V gene TRBV6-6 combines with J gene TRBJ2-7; D unclear. The germline gives CDR1 MNHNY, CDR2 SVGAGI (reference sequence). V was trimmed by 3 bases and J by 7 bases, leaving 10 bases between them. The CDR3 extends over 12 amino acids. CDR3 amino acids: CASSYFPGEQYF. For the CDR3, the DNA is TGTGCCAGCAGTTATTTTCCCGGGGAGCAGTACTTC.

V usage is TRBV7-6 and J usage is TRBJ2-5; 7 nucleotides match TRBD2. Germline lookup yields CDR1 SGHVS and CDR2 FNYEAQ. With V trimmed by 2 bases and J by 9 bases, 9 bases remained unmatched. The CDR3 is made up of 14 amino acids. This CDR3 is CASSLRRDRGAQYF. The DNA for the CDR3 is TGTGCCAGCAGCTTAAGACGGGACCGGGGGGCCCAGTACTTC.

The chain joins TRBV9 to TRBJ2-3, with 7 bases that match TRBD2. Germline CDR1 SGDLS, CDR2 YYNGEE. V dropped 3 bases and J dropped 8; count of bases not matched to a gene: 6. The CDR3 has 13 amino acids. CDR3 protein: CASSAGGEGTQYF. CDR3 coding DNA: TGTGCCAGCAGCGCTGGGGGGGAGGGTACGCAGTATTTT.

V and J are TRBV6-5 and TRBJ1-1; D remains ambiguous. The germline gives CDR1 MNHEY, CDR2 SVGAGI. V lost 7 bases, J lost 4 bases, and 10 bases lay in between. The CDR3 spans 12 residues. In DNA, the CDR3 is TGTGCCAGCAATACCCCAGGCACTGAAGCTTTCTTT. Its translation is CASNTPGTEAFF.

This sequence joins TRBV27 and TRBJ1-2; D remains ambiguous. There are 14 residues in the CDR3. V shed 6 bases and J shed 3 bases, with 14 bases lying between them. Germline CDR1 is MNHEY and CDR2 is SMNVEV (reference sequence). The CDR3 region is CASSQSRRDYGYTF. DNA of the CDR3: TGTGCCAGCAGCCAGTCGAGGCGCGACTATGGCTACACCTTC.

CDR3 sequence: CASSSRGQGRSYEQYF. The CDR3 DNA is TGTGCCAGCAGTTCTAGGGGACAGGGGCGATCCTACGAGCAGTACTTC. V is TRBV7-8 and J is TRBJ2-7; 10 nucleotides align to TRBD1. J was trimmed by 1 base and V by 6 bases; bases with no gene match: 9. This CDR3 has 16 amino acids. Germline V gene lookup returns CDR1 SGHVS and CDR2 FQNEAQ.

V usage is TRBV6-4 and J usage is TRBJ2-3, with a weak D call TRBD1 (6 bases). This CDR3 has 13 amino acids. The V end was cut by 8 bases, the J end by 2 bases, with 11 bases between. Per the germline V gene, CDR1 is MRHNA and CDR2 is SNTAGT. This CDR3 is CASGEGHTDTQYF. In nucleotides, the CDR3 is TGTGCCAGCGGCGAGGGACACACAGATACGCAGTATTTT.

The genes are TRBV18 and TRBJ2-5; 11 nucleotides line up with TRBD2. The ends lost 3 bases at V and 1 base at J; junction bases unmatched: 13. Germline values: CDR1 KGHSH, CDR2 LQKENI. This CDR3 has 19 residues. DNA of the CDR3: TGTGCCAGCTCACCCCAACCACTCGGGCTAGCGGGGGGCCAAGAGACCCAGTACTTC. Protein sequence: CASSPQPLGLAGGQETQYF. Based on the CDR3 plus reference TRBV18 and TRBJ2-5, the full variable domain is NAGVMQNPRHLVRRRGQEARLRCSPMKGHSHVYWYRQLPEEGLKFMVYLQKENIIDESGMPKERFSAEFPKEGPSILRIQQVVRGDSAAYFCASSPQPLGLAGGQETQYFGPGTRLLVL.

The V gene is TRBV24-1, the J gene TRBJ1-1; D remains unclear. V gave up 3 bases and J gave up 4 bases, with 5 bases separating them. The CDR3 has 12 residues. The V gene's germline CDR1 is KGHDR and CDR2 SFDVKD. The CDR3: CATSDSATEAFF. Written as DNA, the CDR3 is TGTGCCACCAGTGATAGCGCCACTGAAGCTTTCTTT.

In this sample, this clone turned up a few times. The chain links TRBV5-6 to TRBJ1-2; 9 positions match TRBD1. J gave up 9 bases and V 5 bases, and 8 bases lay outside the gene matches. In germline, CDR1 is SGHDT, CDR2 YYEEEE. This CDR3 is built from 13 residues. The CDR3: CASRLGTGPSYTF. CDR3 nucleotides: TGTGCCAGCAGGCTTGGGACAGGGCCGAGCTACACCTTC.

The chain combines TRBV5-6 with TRBJ2-6; D ambiguous. Germline loops: CDR1 SGHDT, CDR2 YYEEEE. The CDR3 is 14 amino acids. Trimming took off 2 bases at V and 2 bases at J, with 5 bases between the two ends. CDR3 residues: CASSFGAGANVLTF. CDR3 coding DNA: TGTGCCAGCAGCTTCGGTGCTGGGGCCAACGTCCTGACTTTC.

This clone appeared once. The V and J genes are TRBV19 and TRBJ1-5; 7 bases fit TRBD1. The CDR3 consists of 17 residues. Trimming cost V 5 bases and J 0 bases; bases outside gene matches: 10. Germline CDR1 reads LNHDA; CDR2 reads SQIVND (reference sequence). As DNA, the CDR3 is TGTGCCAGTAGTGCCAGGGACAGACGAAATAGCAATCAGCCCCAGCATTTT. Translating gives CASSARDRRNSNQPQHF.